These T cell receptor beta chains were read from a single sample in a study of T cells after yellow fever vaccination. TCRdb independently ran MiXCR on the 5' RACE reads; one entry per CDR3 protein. The sample has about 500,000 distinct CDR3 sequences, about 17% seen once. This specimen consisted of PBMCs, obtained less than 6 days after the first yellow fever vaccination. These receptors all stem from a man younger than 35 who received the YFV17D yellow fever vaccine. CDR3s include the opening cysteine and the closing phenylalanine or tryptophan. A D gene is named only where the DNA matches it firmly. Some rows have no size entry. The others give once, few or many, or a class for an expanded clone.

J gene,V gene,clone size,D gene,CDR3 DNA,CDR3 protein
TRBJ2-6,TRBV2,few,.,TGTGCCAGCGGGGGAAGAGGATTCTCTGGGGCCAACGTCCTGACTTTC,CASGGRGFSGANVLTF
TRBJ1-2,TRBV5-5,.,.,TGTGCCAGCAGCTTTGGGGTGGCCTATGGCTACACCTTC,CASSFGVAYGYTF
TRBJ2-3,TRBV29-1,.,TRBD2,TGCAGCGGGACGGCTAGCGGGGGGTCTGATACGCAGTATTTT,CSGTASGGSDTQYF
TRBJ1-1,TRBV7-3,.,.,TGTGCCAGCAGCTTGCTTAGGGACACTGAAGCTTTCTTT,CASSLLRDTEAFF
TRBJ1-4,TRBV4-3,many,.,TGCGCCAGCAGCGTACGGTATGGTGAAAAACTGTTTTTT,CASSVRYGEKLFF
TRBJ2-1,TRBV6-2/TRBV6-3,.,.,TGTGCCAGCAGTTCTTTTGGCAAGTGGGAGTTCTTC,CASSSFGKWEFF
TRBJ1-1,TRBV7-9,.,.,TGTGCCAGCAGCCGCGACACGATGTTTAACACTGAAGCTTTCTTT,CASSRDTMFNTEAFF
TRBJ1-1,TRBV12-3/TRBV12-4,few,.,TGTGCCAGCAGTGCCCAGGATCTAGTCACTGAAGCTTTCTTT,CASSAQDLVTEAFF
TRBJ2-1,TRBV27,.,.,TGTGCCAGCACAACCGGGACAAAAGGCCTCGAGAAGTTCTTC,CASTTGTKGLEKFF
TRBJ1-1,TRBV4-3,few,TRBD1,TGCGCCAGCAGCAGCAAACTGACAGGGGCCCCTGAAGCTTTCTTT,CASSSKLTGAPEAFF
TRBJ1-2,TRBV7-9,many,.,TGTGCCAGCAGCCGCTTTATGAGTGCAGGGACCAACTATGGCTACACCTTC,CASSRFMSAGTNYGYTF
TRBJ2-5,TRBV24-1,few,.,TGTGCCACCAGCCACAGTCCTGGGCAAGAGACCCAGTACTTC,CATSHSPGQETQYF
TRBJ2-2,TRBV24-1,many,.,TGTGCCACCAGGCGGGGGCCCACCGGGGAGCTGTTTTTT,CATRRGPTGELFF
TRBJ2-3,TRBV4-2,.,TRBD2,TGTGCCAGCAGCCCTTTGCGGGGGGACGCAGATACGCAGTATTTT,CASSPLRGDADTQYF
TRBJ1-2,TRBV7-2,.,TRBD1,TGTGCCAGCAGCTTAGAGGGACAGCCCTTAGGAGGAGGCTACACCTTC,CASSLEGQPLGGGYTF
TRBJ2-3,TRBV5-1,.,.,TGCGCCAGCAGCTTTCAAAGGGGGTCAGATACGCAGTATTTT,CASSFQRGSDTQYF
TRBJ1-2,TRBV2,.,TRBD1,TGTGCCAGCAGTGAAGACAGGGGGAAGAGCGGTGGCTACACCTTC,CASSEDRGKSGGYTF
TRBJ2-3,TRBV24-1,.,TRBD2,TGTGCCACCAGTGACAGATCTAGCGGGGGTACCGAGGATACGCAGTATTTT,CATSDRSSGGTEDTQYF
TRBJ2-5,TRBV7-9,few,.,TGTGCCAGCAGCTTAGCGATGGGGCGGGAGACCCAGTACTTC,CASSLAMGRETQYF
TRBJ2-4,TRBV14,few,TRBD1,TGTGCCAGCAGGGGGACAGGTCAGGGAAACATTCAGTACTTC,CASRGTGQGNIQYF
TRBJ2-1,TRBV27,few,.,TGTGCCAGCAGTTTATCGGGCGGGGACACCTACAATGAGCAGTTCTTC,CASSLSGGDTYNEQFF
TRBJ2-7,TRBV12-3/TRBV12-4,.,TRBD1,TGTGCCAGCAGTCGGACAGGGGAGTACGAGCAGTACTTC,CASSRTGEYEQYF
TRBJ1-1,TRBV7-9,.,.,TGTGCCAGCAGCTTAGCGAACGCAGCCGGGATAGCTTTCTTT,CASSLANAAGIAFF
TRBJ1-2,TRBV5-1,.,.,TGCGCCAGCAGCGTTCCCGGGACAAGGTCTGCCTACACCTTC,CASSVPGTRSAYTF
TRBJ2-1,TRBV20-1,few,TRBD2,TGCAGTGCTACAATAGCGGGGCCCTCCTACAATGAGCAGTTCTTC,CSATIAGPSYNEQFF
TRBJ2-5,TRBV12-3/TRBV12-4,.,.,TGTGCCAGCAGTCGTGCGGGACCCAGGGCCCAGTACTTC,CASSRAGPRAQYF
TRBJ1-2,TRBV10-3,many,TRBD1,TGTGCCATCAGTGAGAGGGACAGTGACTATGGCTACACCTTC,CAISERDSDYGYTF
TRBJ2-1,TRBV18,.,TRBD1,TGTGCCAGCTCACCGGAGAAGGGACAGGCCTCCTGGGACAATGAGCAGTTCTTC,CASSPEKGQASWDNEQFF
TRBJ2-6,TRBV5-1,many,.,TGCGCCAGCAGCTTGGGGGATACAGGGGCCAACGTCCTGACTTTC,CASSLGDTGANVLTF
TRBJ1-1,TRBV7-6,few,.,TGTGCCAGCAGCTTACCCACAGGGTCGGACACTGAAGCTTTCTTT,CASSLPTGSDTEAFF
TRBJ1-3,TRBV12-3/TRBV12-4,.,.,TGTGCCAGCAAGTCAGCAGCCTCTGGAAACACCATATATTTT,CASKSAASGNTIYF
TRBJ2-5,TRBV5-1,.,TRBD1,TGCGCCAGCAGCGGGGGACAGGGGGCCCGCGAGACCCAGTACTTC,CASSGGQGARETQYF
TRBJ2-3,TRBV5-6,few,.,TGTGCCAGCAGCTTGGAACTCGGGGCAGATACGCAGTATTTT,CASSLELGADTQYF